These 6 T cell receptor beta chains were sequenced from one sample in a study of OX40 agonist ivuxolimab in advanced cancers. Clones were read by immunoSEQ multiplex PCR, and TCRdb kept only the in-frame ones, dropping some. The sample shows roughly 12,000 clones, roughly 77% of them seen only once. This specimen was CD4+ or CD8+ T cells sorted from blood, taken in a trial of the OX40 agonist ivuxolimab. The source of these receptors is an adult with an advanced solid tumor such as melanoma, head and neck, liver or kidney cancer.

The chain carries TRBV27 and TRBJ2-7, with 9 positions matching TRBD1. The CDR3 length is 14 residues. V was pared by 4 bases and J by 4 bases, with 5 bases of the junction left unmatched. The V gene's germline CDR1 is MNHEY and CDR2 SMNVEV (reference sequence). This CDR3 reads CASSSSGQGYEQYF. The CDR3 DNA reads TGTGCCAGCAGTTCCTCGGGACAGGGTTACGAGCAGTACTTC.

This chain uses TRBV27 with TRBJ2-3, with no clear D. Between the trimmed V and J ends, which lost 2 bases and 7 bases, there was a span of 4 bases. This CDR3 spans 11 amino acids. Per germline, CDR1 MNHEY and CDR2 SMNVEV (reference sequence). CDR3 in DNA: TGTGCCAGCAGTTTAGGGAATACGCAGTATTTT. This sequence encodes CASSLGNTQYF.

The rearrangement links TRBV7-9 to TRBJ2-1; D unclear. Germline CDR1 and CDR2: SEHNR and FQNEAQ (reference sequence). The CDR3 spans 12 residues. Trimming took 1 base from V and 7 from J, leaving 5 bases between them. The CDR3 coding sequence is TGTGCCAGCAGCTTAGTCGAGAATGAGCAGTTCTTC. Translated: CASSLVENEQFF.

This clone was counted a single time. The chain carries TRBV7-9 and TRBJ2-5; 7 nucleotides align to TRBD2. The end of the DNA aligns better with TRBJ2-7, so the J call may be wrong. The CDR3 is 13 residues long. Germline CDR1 and CDR2: SEHNR and FQNEAQ (reference sequence). The CDR3, as DNA: TGTGCCAGCAGCTTAGCGGGAGGGGACGAGCAGTACTTC. Encoded protein: CASSLAGGDEQYF.

The chain links TRBV12-5 to TRBJ2-1; D uncertain. Per the germline V gene, CDR1 is LGHNT and CDR2 is FRNRAP. The CDR3 has 11 residues. V was clipped by 3 bases and J by 6 bases, with 3 bases between them. CDR3 protein: CASGLSNEQFF. CDR3 in DNA: TGTGCTAGTGGTTTATCCAATGAGCAGTTCTTC.

This clone was detected only a few times. This chain connects TRBV15 to TRBJ2-5; 8 bases agree with TRBD1. CDR3 length: 17 residues. Germline CDR1 reads LNHNV; CDR2 reads YYDKDF (reference sequence). Trimming cost V 0 bases and J 6 bases; bases outside gene matches: 12. This chain's CDR3 is CATSRDLEQGGLQTQYF. CDR3 DNA sequence: TGTGCCACCAGCAGAGATCTAGAACAGGGGGGACTCCAGACCCAGTACTTC.